Listed here are 20 T cell receptor beta chains from one sample, sequenced in a study of blood T cells in healthy people across ages (dated by TCRdb to the mid-2010s). Libraries were constructed by 5' RACE. The listed sequencing device is Illumina HiSeq 2500. A second PCR of about 7 to 12 cycles was run with a J-beta primer mix and a sample-barcoded 5' primer. The public reads were run again by TCRdb, first through fastp at Q25 and then through MiXCR, and only productive beta chains were kept. Entries are consolidated by CDR3 protein sequence, retaining the most common genes and DNA. This sample holds under 2,000,000 distinct CDR3 sequences; around 48% were observed only once. Approximately 2.1% of the sample lies in the top ten. The sequencing sample was made of blood. These receptors came from a woman in her forties in good health.

This sequence joins TRBV6-6 and TRBJ2-5; TRBD1 might be the D (6 bases). Trimming took off 8 bases at V and 1 base at J, with 14 bases between the two ends. The CDR3 spans 14 residues. From germline, CDR1 is MNHNY and CDR2 SVGAGI (reference sequence). As DNA, the CDR3 is TGTGCCAGCCGCGGACAGTTTCCCCAAGAGACCCAGTACTTC. Translating gives CASRGQFPQETQYF.

This sequence joins TRBV20-1 and TRBJ1-5; D is possibly TRBD1 (5 bases). V lost 1 base, J lost 0 bases, and 7 bases lay in between. The CDR3 extends over 14 amino acids. The V gene's germline CDR1 is DFQATT and CDR2 SNEGSKA (reference sequence). The CDR3: CSARVGPSNQPQHF. The CDR3 nucleotides are TGCAGTGCTAGAGTGGGGCCTAGCAATCAGCCCCAGCATTTT.

The CDR3 here is CSAKGTSGGTYEQYF. CDR3 bases: TGCAGTGCTAAGGGGACTAGCGGGGGTACCTACGAGCAGTACTTC. The chain joins TRBV20-1 to TRBJ2-7; TRBD2 matches at 14 bases. Trimming removed 4 bases from V and 2 bases from J; junction bases left unmatched: 4. The germline V gene has CDR1 DFQATT and CDR2 SNEGSKA (reference sequence). The CDR3 contains 15 residues.

The chain recombines TRBV7-2 with TRBJ2-7, with 10 nucleotides matching TRBD2. V lost 3 bases, J lost 7 bases, and 12 bases stayed unmatched. CDR1 is SGHTA and CDR2 is FQGNSA in the germline V gene. The CDR3 has 16 residues. This chain's CDR3 is CASSFAASGGNNEQYF. The CDR3 nucleotides read TGTGCCAGCAGCTTCGCGGCTAGCGGGGGAAACAATGAGCAGTACTTC.

This clonotype has a single count. The genes are TRBV5-1 and TRBJ2-5; D is unresolved. V lost 0 bases to trimming and J lost 11 bases, with 23 bases between them. This CDR3 comprises 16 residues. Germline V gene sequence: CDR1 SGHRS, CDR2 YFSETQ. CDR3 region: CASSLEGLPSGNEQYF. The CDR3 coding sequence is TGCGCCAGCAGCTTGGAGGGATTACCCTCTGGCAATGAGCAGTACTTC.

This clonotype occurred a few times. The chain employs TRBV20-1 and TRBJ2-5, with D maybe TRBD2 (5 bases). In germline, CDR1 is DFQATT, CDR2 SNEGSKA (reference sequence). The CDR3 spans 14 residues. V was shortened by 1 base and J by 5 bases, with 14 bases between the two germline ends. CDR3 sequence (DNA): TGCAGTGCTAGAGGGCAGGTGGGAGTGGAGACCCAGTACTTC. Amino acids: CSARGQVGVETQYF.

The genes are TRBV9 and TRBJ1-2, with D perhaps matching TRBD1 (5 bases). Germline CDR1 SGDLS, CDR2 YYNGEE. CDR3 length equals 14 residues. Between the trimmed V and J ends, which lost 0 bases and 4 bases, there was a span of 10 bases. The CDR3 spells CASSVAEGTYGYTF. The CDR3 DNA follows: TGTGCCAGCAGCGTAGCGGAGGGGACCTATGGCTACACCTTC.

The V gene is TRBV3-1, the J gene TRBJ2-7, with D perhaps matching TRBD1 or TRBD2 (5 bases each). The CDR3 is 15 amino acids. The germline V gene has CDR1 LGHDT and CDR2 YNNKEL (reference sequence). The ends were cut back, 2 bases at V and 0 bases at J, with 11 bases in the middle. The CDR3 reads CASSQSGHGSYEQYF. The CDR3 nucleotides are TGTGCCAGCAGCCAATCGGGGCACGGCTCCTACGAGCAGTACTTC.

V is TRBV4-1 and J is TRBJ2-7; 8 bases line up with TRBD1. There are 14 residues in the CDR3. From germline, CDR1 is MGHRA and CDR2 YSYEKL. Trimming at V came to 4 bases and at J to 4 bases, leaving 6 bases not matched to a gene. CDR3 nucleotides: TGCGCCAGCAGCCCCGAGACAGGGGTATACGAGCAGTACTTC. It translates to CASSPETGVYEQYF.

The gene calls are TRBV7-8 and TRBJ2-1, with TRBD2 matching over 12 bases. The J call is doubtful: the DNA matches TRBJ2-7 better. There are 14 residues in the CDR3. Germline values: CDR1 SGHVS, CDR2 FQNEAQ. Written as DNA, the CDR3 is TGTGCCAGCAGCTCGACTAGCGGGGGAGGAGAGCAGTACTTC. Its translation: CASSSTSGGGEQYF.

The chain uses TRBV7-2 and TRBJ2-2, with D possibly TRBD2 on 5 matching bases. V dropped 5 bases and J dropped 4 bases, with 11 bases sitting between them. Looked up from germline, CDR1 is SGHTA and CDR2 is FQGNSA. The CDR3 sequence is 14 residues long. In DNA, the CDR3 is TGTGCCAGCAGCGGAGGACCGACCACCGGGGAGCTGTTTTTT. The encoded protein is CASSGGPTTGELFF.

This clonotype was seen only a few times. The chain uses TRBV7-2 and TRBJ2-7, with TRBD1 as a possible D gene (6 bases). V gave up 5 bases and J gave up 2 bases, with 13 bases separating them. The CDR3 is made up of 14 amino acids. Germline assignment: CDR1 SGHTA and CDR2 FQGNSA. The CDR3 coding sequence is TGTGCCAGCAGCCCACAGGGAATTCCCTACGAGCAGTACTTC. Its translation: CASSPQGIPYEQYF.

This clonotype was seen a handful of times. The chain links TRBV24-1 to TRBJ2-5, with TRBD1 matching 7 bases. CDR1 is KGHDR, CDR2 SFDVKD, per germline. The CDR3 spans 15 residues. Trimming removed 4 bases from V and 4 bases from J; junction bases left unmatched: 8. CDR3 loop: CATSESTGVGETQYF. CDR3 sequence (DNA): TGTGCCACCAGTGAGTCCACAGGGGTTGGAGAGACCCAGTACTTC.

A few counts support this clonotype. The CDR3: CASSQVTQETQYF. The CDR3 DNA follows: TGTGCCAGCAGCCAAGTAACACAAGAGACCCAGTACTTC. This chain uses TRBV4-2 with TRBJ2-5; no clear D gene. The CDR3 spans 13 residues. Germline V gene lookup returns CDR1 LGHNA and CDR2 YNFKEQ. Trimming removed 1 base from V and 2 bases from J, with 5 bases in between.

This chain links TRBV24-1 with TRBJ2-3, with TRBD1 identical over 8 bases. V dropped 7 bases and J dropped 4; count of bases not matched to a gene: 9. The CDR3 contains 15 residues. Germline V gene sequence: CDR1 KGHDR, CDR2 SFDVKD. The CDR3 bases are TGTGCCACCAGGTCTAGACAGGGGCGGGCAGATACGCAGTATTTT. It specifies CATRSRQGRADTQYF.

In this sample, this clonotype turned up a few times. This chain connects TRBV7-2 to TRBJ2-3, with D possibly matching TRBD2 (7 bases). The CDR3 consists of 16 residues. The V gene lost 1 base and the J gene lost 6 bases, with 17 bases spanning the gap. CDR1 SGHTA and CDR2 FQGNSA come from the germline V gene. This CDR3 is CASSLGRGGLYDTQYF. The DNA of the CDR3 is TGTGCCAGCAGCTTAGGGCGCGGGGGCCTATACGATACGCAGTATTTT.

V usage is TRBV18 and J usage is TRBJ2-3; TRBD2 matches at 10 bases. J gave up 6 bases and V 7 bases, and 4 bases lay outside the gene matches. CDR1 is KGHSH and CDR2 is LQKENI in the germline V gene. This CDR3 is built from 13 residues. The CDR3, as DNA: TGTGCCAGCTTGGGGACTAGCGAGGATACGCAGTATTTT. Translated, it gives CASLGTSEDTQYF.

This chain connects TRBV4-3 to TRBJ2-1; 9 nucleotides match TRBD1. This CDR3 spans 18 amino acids. V lost 0 bases and J lost 4; bases outside the gene matches: 10. Germline loops: CDR1 LGHNA, CDR2 YSLEER. The chain's CDR3 is CASSQDGGRTGEYNEQFF. Here the CDR3 DNA reads TGCGCCAGCAGCCAAGATGGGGGCAGGACAGGGGAGTACAATGAGCAGTTCTTC.

This chain joins TRBV6-1 and TRBJ1-1; D remains ambiguous. Germline V gene sequence: CDR1 MNHNS, CDR2 SASEGT. The CDR3 covers 14 residues. Trimming took 1 base from V and 2 from J, leaving 8 bases between them. The CDR3 DNA is TGTGCCAGCAGTGAAGAGGTGGCAAACACTGAAGCTTTCTTT. It yields the protein CASSEEVANTEAFF.

The chain has TRBV20-1 and TRBJ1-2; D gene uncertain. V was clipped by 2 bases and J by 3 bases, with 10 bases between them. This CDR3 is built from 13 residues. CDR1 is DFQATT, CDR2 SNEGSKA, per germline (reference sequence). CDR3 sequence reads: CSARPDMDYGYTF. CDR3 sequence (DNA): TGCAGTGCTAGACCCGACATGGACTATGGCTACACCTTC.